This paragraph covers one T cell receptor (beta chain) sequence. The data originate from a study of PD-L1 blockade in urothelial cancer. Study summary: Patients started atezolizumab around 2014, 1,200 mg intravenously every 3 weeks. The analyses of blood took place 3 weeks (second dose) and 6 weeks after treatment start.

Repertoires were generated with immunoSEQ multiplex PCR, while TCRdb's copy carries only in-frame clones and drops some. Among 75,000 to 95,000 clones listed, 90% were seen once. The junction had 5 bases not matched to a gene; V was cut back by 6 bases and J by 1 base. The CDR3 runs to 14 residues. The germline V gene encodes CDR1 MNHEY and CDR2 SMNVEV (reference sequence). Sequenced here: PBMCs, sampled around atezolizumab (anti-PD-L1) treatment. The TCR was taken from a man aged 60-69 years with urothelial cancer. V is TRBV27 and J is TRBJ1-1; 7 nucleotides agree with TRBD1. CDR3 residues: CASSATGWNTEAFF. The CDR3 nucleotides are TGTGCCAGCAGCGCGACAGGGTGGAACACTGAAGCTTTCTTT.